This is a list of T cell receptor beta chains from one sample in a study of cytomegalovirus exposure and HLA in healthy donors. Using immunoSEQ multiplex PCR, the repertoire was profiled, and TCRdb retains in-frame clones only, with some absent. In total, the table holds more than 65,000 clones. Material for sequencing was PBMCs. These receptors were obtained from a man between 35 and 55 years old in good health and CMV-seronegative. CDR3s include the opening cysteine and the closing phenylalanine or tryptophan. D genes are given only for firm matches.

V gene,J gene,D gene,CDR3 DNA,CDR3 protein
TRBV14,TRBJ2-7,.,TGTGCCAGCAGCCAAGACAGGGGTAAGGTCTACGAGCAGTACTTC,CASSQDRGKVYEQYF
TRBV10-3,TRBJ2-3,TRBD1,TGTGCCATCAGTGAGTCGACGACAGGGACGGCGGATACGCAGTATTTT,CAISESTTGTADTQYF
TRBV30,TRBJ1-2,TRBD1,TGTGCCTGGAGTGTAGGGAGGACAGGGGGCGGCTATGGCTACACCTTC,CAWSVGRTGGGYGYTF
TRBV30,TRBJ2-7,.,TGTGCTGCGGGACAGCAAACTTACGAGCAGTACTTC,CAAGQQTYEQYF
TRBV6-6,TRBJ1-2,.,TGTGCCAGCGGGGAGGGGTATGGCTACACCTTC,CASGEGYGYTF
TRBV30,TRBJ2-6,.,TGTGCCTGGAGTCGTCTAGACTCTGGGGCCAACGTCCTGACTTTC,CAWSRLDSGANVLTF
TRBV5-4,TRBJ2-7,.,TGTGCCAGCCAGGGGATCGGTATGGACGAGCAGTACTTC,CASQGIGMDEQYF
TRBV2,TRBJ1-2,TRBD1,TGTGCCAGCATCGACAGGGCGGACTATGGCTACACCTTC,CASIDRADYGYTF
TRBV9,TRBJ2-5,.,TGTGCCAGCAGCGTGACTCCGGGACTTCCTCGCGAGACCCAGTACTTC,CASSVTPGLPRETQYF
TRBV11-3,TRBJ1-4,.,TGTGCCAGCAGCTTAGGCCCGTTGCGAGCTAGGGGATTTAAACTGTTTTTT,CASSLGPLRARGFKLFF
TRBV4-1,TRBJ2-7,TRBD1,TGCGCCAGCAGCCAAGGAAGACAGAGGACAGGGAGTGACGAGCAGTACTTC,CASSQGRQRTGSDEQYF
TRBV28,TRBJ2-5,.,TGTGCCAGCAGGCCGGGTGGGGGGGAGACCCAGTACTTC,CASRPGGGETQYF
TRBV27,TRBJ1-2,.,TGTGCCAGCAGTCCCAGACAGGACCGGGGTGGCTACACCTTC,CASSPRQDRGGYTF
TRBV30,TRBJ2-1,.,TGTGCCTGGAGTGCCCCCCTAAGGACACGGCACAATGAGCAGTTCTTC,CAWSAPLRTRHNEQFF
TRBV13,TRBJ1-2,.,TGTGCCAGCAGCACGGGGCGGGGGCGGAGTAACTATGGCTACACCTTC,CASSTGRGRSNYGYTF
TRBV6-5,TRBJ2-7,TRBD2,TGTGCCAGCAGGTCCGGGACTAGCGGTACCTACGAGCAGTACTTC,CASRSGTSGTYEQYF
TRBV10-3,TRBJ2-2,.,TGTGCCATCAGTAAGGGACTCCTAAGCAACACCGGGGAGCTGTTTTTT,CAISKGLLSNTGELFF
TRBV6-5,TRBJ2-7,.,TGTGCCACCGTGGGAGGTGGTCGCGAGCAGTACTTC,CATVGGGREQYF